This TCR beta chain emerged from a study of CD8+ T cells in alopecia areata. Study observations and caveats: Clonality was higher in lesional than normal scalp, especially in alopecia totalis/universalis.

cDNA reverse transcribed from extracted RNA served as the sequencing template. Data came from immunoSEQ multiplex PCR; TCRdb stores just in-frame clones and leaves some out. This table has about 110,000 clones, roughly 59% appearing once. The germline V gene has CDR1 SGHNT and CDR2 YYREEE (reference sequence). The CDR3 covers 15 residues. The ends lost 3 bases at V and 3 bases at J; junction bases unmatched: 8. Of note for this clone: Its antigen is as yet unknown.

The sequence derives from a human donor in good health. The sample was CD8+ T cells sorted from blood. This rearrangement joins TRBV5-4 to TRBJ2-5, with 7 bases matching TRBD1. CDR3 in amino acids: CASSSPGGQEETQYF. CDR3 in DNA: TGTGCCAGCAGCTCCCCCGGAGGACAGGAAGAGACCCAGTACTTC.